This T cell receptor beta chain was recovered during a study of cytomegalovirus exposure and HLA in healthy donors. The germline V gene encodes CDR1 LNHDA and CDR2 SQIVND (reference sequence). There are 14 residues in the CDR3. Trimming cost V 10 bases and J 5 bases, with 17 bases left between them. The PCR employed 60 Vbeta primers together with 13 Jbeta primers. Libraries were prepared by immunoSEQ multiplex PCR; TCRdb keeps only in-frame clonotypes and omits some of them. The sample consists of about 200,000 clones, around 77% of them appearing once. The receptor's source is a woman aged 25 to 39 in good health and CMV-seronegative. This chain connects TRBV19 to TRBJ2-2, with D uncertain. Sequencing input: PBMCs. CDR3 region: CATQKPGWTGELFF. CDR3 coding DNA: TGTGCCACCCAAAAACCCGGGTGGACCGGGGAGCTGTTTTTT.